The 2 T cell receptor beta chains given below trace back to one sample, sequenced in a study of CD8 T cells in ankylosing spondylitis. Each CDR3 protein is one row after TCRdb ran MiXCR on the 5' RACE reads. The sample consists of about 130,000 distinct CDR3 sequences, over 10% of them appearing once. Sequencing input: blood, either unsorted or a sorted T cell fraction (not recorded which). Receptors were obtained from a female donor with ankylosing spondylitis or in good health (not recorded which).

The V and J genes are TRBV5-1 and TRBJ2-2; 15 nucleotides line up with TRBD2. This CDR3 has 17 amino acids. V lost 7 bases, J lost 4 bases, and 8 bases stayed unmatched. The germline V gene has CDR1 SGHRS and CDR2 YFSETQ. CDR3 residues: CASSKGLAGGGTGELFF. The CDR3 nucleotides are TGCGCCAGCTCGAAAGGACTAGCGGGAGGGGGCACCGGGGAGCTGTTTTTT.

This clonotype was seen repeatedly, ten times or more. V is TRBV20-1 and J is TRBJ1-2; 8 nucleotides align to TRBD1. Germline trimming cut 3 bases from V and 3 bases from J; bases unmatched to any gene: 9. The CDR3 contains 15 residues. Germline CDR1 and CDR2: DFQATT and SNEGSKA (reference sequence). CDR3 nucleotide sequence: TGCAGTGCTAGTCCGGGACAGGTTGGGGACTATGGCTACACCTTC. Amino acids: CSASPGQVGDYGYTF.